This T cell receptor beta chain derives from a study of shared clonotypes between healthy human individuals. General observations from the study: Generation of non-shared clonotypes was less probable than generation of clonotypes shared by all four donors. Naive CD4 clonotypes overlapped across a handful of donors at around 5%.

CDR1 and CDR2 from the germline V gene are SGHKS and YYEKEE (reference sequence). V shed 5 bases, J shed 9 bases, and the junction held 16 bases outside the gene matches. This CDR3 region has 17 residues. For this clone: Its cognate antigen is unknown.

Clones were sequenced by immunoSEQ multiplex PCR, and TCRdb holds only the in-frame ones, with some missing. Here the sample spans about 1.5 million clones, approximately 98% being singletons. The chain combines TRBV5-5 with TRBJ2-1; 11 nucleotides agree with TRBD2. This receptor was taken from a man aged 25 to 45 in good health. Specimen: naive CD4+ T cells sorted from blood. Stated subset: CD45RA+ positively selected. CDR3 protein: CASSSGGTSGGAGEQFF. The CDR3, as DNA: TGTGCCAGCAGTTCCGGGGGGACTAGCGGAGGCGCGGGTGAGCAGTTCTTC.